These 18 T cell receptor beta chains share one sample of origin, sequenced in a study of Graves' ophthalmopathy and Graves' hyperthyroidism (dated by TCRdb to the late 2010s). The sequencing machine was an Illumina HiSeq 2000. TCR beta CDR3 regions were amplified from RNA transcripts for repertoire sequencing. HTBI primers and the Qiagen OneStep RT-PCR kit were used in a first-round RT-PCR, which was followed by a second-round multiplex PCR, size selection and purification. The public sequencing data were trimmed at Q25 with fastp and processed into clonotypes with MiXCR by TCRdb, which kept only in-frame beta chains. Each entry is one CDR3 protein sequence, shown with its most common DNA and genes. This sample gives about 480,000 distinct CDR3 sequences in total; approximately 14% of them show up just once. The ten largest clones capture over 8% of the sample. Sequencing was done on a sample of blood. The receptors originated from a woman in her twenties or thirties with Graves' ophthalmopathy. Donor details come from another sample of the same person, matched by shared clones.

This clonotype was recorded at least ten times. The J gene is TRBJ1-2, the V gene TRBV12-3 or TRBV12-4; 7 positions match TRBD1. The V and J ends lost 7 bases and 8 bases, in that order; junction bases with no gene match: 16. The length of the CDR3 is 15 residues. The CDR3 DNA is TGTGCCAGCAATCCAACCGGGACAGCAATAGGAGGCTACACCTTC. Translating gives CASNPTGTAIGGYTF.

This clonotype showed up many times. For the CDR3, the DNA is TGTGCCAGCAGTGACCCGGGACAAGCGAACACTGAAGCTTTCTTT. Translated, it gives CASSDPGQANTEAFF. The chain combines TRBV6-1 with TRBJ1-1; a possible D gene is TRBD1 (6 bases). Trimming removed 3 bases at V and 1 base at J, with 12 bases between. This CDR3 contains 15 residues. The germline CDR1 and CDR2 sequences are MNHNS and SASEGT.

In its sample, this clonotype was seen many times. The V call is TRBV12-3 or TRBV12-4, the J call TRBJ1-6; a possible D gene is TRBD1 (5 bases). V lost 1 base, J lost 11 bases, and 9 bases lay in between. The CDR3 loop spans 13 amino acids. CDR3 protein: CASSLGGFTPLHF. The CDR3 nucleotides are TGTGCCAGCAGTTTAGGGGGCTTTACACCCCTCCACTTT.

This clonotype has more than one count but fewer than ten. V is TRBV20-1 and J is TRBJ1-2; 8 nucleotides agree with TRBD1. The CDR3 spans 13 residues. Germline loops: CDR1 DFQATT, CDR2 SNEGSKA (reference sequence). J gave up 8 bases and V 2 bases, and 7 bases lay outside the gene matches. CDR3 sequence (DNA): TGCAGTGCTAGAACCGACAGGGGACTGGGCTACACCTTC. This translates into CSARTDRGLGYTF.

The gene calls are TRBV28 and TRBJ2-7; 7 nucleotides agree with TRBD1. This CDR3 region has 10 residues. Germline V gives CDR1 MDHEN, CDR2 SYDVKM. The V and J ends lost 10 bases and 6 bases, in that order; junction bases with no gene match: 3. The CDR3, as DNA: TGTGCCATCAGGGGGAGCGAGCAGTACTTC. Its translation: CAIRGSEQYF.

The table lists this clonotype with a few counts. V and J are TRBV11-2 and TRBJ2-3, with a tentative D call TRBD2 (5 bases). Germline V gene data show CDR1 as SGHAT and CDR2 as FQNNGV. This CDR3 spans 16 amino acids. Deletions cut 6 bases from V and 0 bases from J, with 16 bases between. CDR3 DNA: TGTGCCAGCAGTAAAAGACGGGGAATTAGCACAGATACGCAGTATTTT. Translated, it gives CASSKRRGISTDTQYF.

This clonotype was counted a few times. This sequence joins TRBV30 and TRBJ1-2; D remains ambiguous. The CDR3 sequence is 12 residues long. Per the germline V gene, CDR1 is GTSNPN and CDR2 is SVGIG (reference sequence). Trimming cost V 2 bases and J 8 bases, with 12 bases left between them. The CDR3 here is CAWSSGPRGYTF. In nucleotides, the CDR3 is TGTGCCTGGAGTTCGGGCCCGAGGGGCTACACCTTC.

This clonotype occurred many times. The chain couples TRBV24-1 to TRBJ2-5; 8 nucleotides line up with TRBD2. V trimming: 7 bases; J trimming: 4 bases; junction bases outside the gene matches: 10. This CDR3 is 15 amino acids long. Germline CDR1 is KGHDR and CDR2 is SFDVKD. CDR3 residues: CATSDPGLVGETQYF. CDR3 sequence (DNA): TGTGCCACCAGCGATCCGGGACTAGTGGGAGAGACCCAGTACTTC.

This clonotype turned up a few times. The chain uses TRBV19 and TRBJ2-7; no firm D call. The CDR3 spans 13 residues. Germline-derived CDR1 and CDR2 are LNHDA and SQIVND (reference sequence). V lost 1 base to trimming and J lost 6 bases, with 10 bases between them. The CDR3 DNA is TGTGCCAGTAGTATAGGCACCGGCGGCGAGCAGTACTTC. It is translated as CASSIGTGGEQYF.

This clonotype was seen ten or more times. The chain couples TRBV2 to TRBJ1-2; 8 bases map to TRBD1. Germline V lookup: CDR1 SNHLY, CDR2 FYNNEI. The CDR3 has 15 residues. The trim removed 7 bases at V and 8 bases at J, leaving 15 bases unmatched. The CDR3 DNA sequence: TGTGCCAGCACGGACTACAGGGGGATGGAGGACGGCTACACCTTC. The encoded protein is CASTDYRGMEDGYTF.

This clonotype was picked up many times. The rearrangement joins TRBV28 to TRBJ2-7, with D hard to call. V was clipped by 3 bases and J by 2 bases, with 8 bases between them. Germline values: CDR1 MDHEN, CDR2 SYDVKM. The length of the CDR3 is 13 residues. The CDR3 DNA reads TGTGCCAGCAGTTTGGGTCCGGCCTACGAGCAGTACTTC. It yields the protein CASSLGPAYEQYF.

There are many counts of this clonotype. CDR3 amino acids: CAISESTRGESGYTF. DNA for the CDR3: TGTGCCATCAGTGAGTCGACAAGGGGGGAGAGCGGCTACACCTTC. The chain employs TRBV10-3 and TRBJ1-2; weak D call: TRBD1 (6 bases). There are 15 residues in the CDR3. The V and J ends lost 0 bases and 8 bases respectively, with 16 bases between them. CDR1 and CDR2 (germline): ENHRY, SYGVKD.

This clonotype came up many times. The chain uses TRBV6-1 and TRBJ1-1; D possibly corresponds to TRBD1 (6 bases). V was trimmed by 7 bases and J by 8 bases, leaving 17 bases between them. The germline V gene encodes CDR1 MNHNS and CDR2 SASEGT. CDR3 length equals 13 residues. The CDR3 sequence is CASKRDKYLEAFF. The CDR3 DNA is TGTGCCAGCAAAAGGGACAAGTATTTAGAAGCTTTCTTT.

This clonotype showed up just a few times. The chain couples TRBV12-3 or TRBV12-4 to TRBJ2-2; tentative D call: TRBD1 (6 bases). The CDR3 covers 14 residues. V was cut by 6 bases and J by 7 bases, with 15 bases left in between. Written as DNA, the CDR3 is TGTGCCAGCAGCCTAGGACAGTACAACGGGGAGCTGTTTTTT. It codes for CASSLGQYNGELFF.

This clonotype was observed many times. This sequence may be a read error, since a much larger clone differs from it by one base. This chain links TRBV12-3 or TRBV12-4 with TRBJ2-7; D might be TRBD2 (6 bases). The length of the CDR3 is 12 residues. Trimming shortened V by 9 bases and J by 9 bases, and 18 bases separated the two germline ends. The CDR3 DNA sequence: TGTGCCAGTGCGGGGAGTACCGACGGGCAGTACTTC. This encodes CASAGSTDGQYF.

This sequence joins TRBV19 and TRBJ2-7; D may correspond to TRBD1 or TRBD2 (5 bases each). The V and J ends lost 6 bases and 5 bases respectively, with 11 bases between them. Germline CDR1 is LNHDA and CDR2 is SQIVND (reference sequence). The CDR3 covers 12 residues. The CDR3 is CASRGPLDEQYF. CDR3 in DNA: TGTGCCAGTAGGGGGCCACTAGACGAGCAGTACTTC.

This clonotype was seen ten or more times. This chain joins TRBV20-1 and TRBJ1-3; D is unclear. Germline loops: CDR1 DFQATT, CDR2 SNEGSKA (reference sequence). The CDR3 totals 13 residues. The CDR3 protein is CGRPSNPGNTIYF. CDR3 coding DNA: TGCGGCCGTCCGAGCAACCCTGGAAACACCATATATTTT.

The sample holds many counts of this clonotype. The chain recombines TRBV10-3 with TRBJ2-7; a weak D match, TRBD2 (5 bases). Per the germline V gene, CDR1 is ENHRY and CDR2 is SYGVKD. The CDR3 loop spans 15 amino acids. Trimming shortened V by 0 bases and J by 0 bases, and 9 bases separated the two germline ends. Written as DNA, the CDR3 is TGTGCCATCAGTGAGTCGAGGGAGCTCTCCTACGAGCAGTACTTC. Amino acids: CAISESRELSYEQYF.